This T cell receptor beta chain was captured by sequencing in a study of T cells after somatic rescue of genetic block. The data were produced by immunoSEQ multiplex PCR, yet TCRdb's version contains in-frame clones alone and is incomplete. The table shows 110,000 or so clones, with about 89% occurring only once. Trimming pared 1 base from V and 3 bases from J, leaving 7 bases between. There are 13 residues in the CDR3. In germline, CDR1 is SGHNT, CDR2 YENEEA. The genes are TRBV11-3 and TRBJ2-7; D unresolved. Sequencing input: peripheral blood mononuclear cells (PBMCs). The TCR originated in a woman aged 18-29 years. The CDR3 region has the DNA TGTGCCAGCAGCTTAGGGCCTCTCTACGAGCAGTACTTC. The encoded protein is CASSLGPLYEQYF.